The entry below gives a single TCR beta chain sequence along with its context. Its antigen is not known. Both 60 Vbeta primers and 13 Jbeta primers went into the PCR. The repertoire was sequenced with immunoSEQ multiplex PCR; TCRdb's copy has only in-frame clones and lacks some. The table records 200,000 to 300,000 clones, approximately 84% of them present only once. This record comes from a study of cytomegalovirus exposure and HLA in healthy donors. Findings and caveats of the study: Most TCR sequences were uncommon, yet certain public TCRs appeared in many donors.

In germline, CDR1 is MNHNY, CDR2 SVGAGI (reference sequence). Trimming removed 5 bases from V and 0 bases from J; junction bases left unmatched: 9. The length of the CDR3 is 16 residues. Input material: PBMCs. The chain has TRBV6-6 and TRBJ1-1; 7 bases map to TRBD1. The TCR originated in a woman in her thirties or forties in good health and CMV-seropositive. CDR3 protein: CASSNRPGQLNTEAFF. The CDR3 DNA follows: TGTGCCAGCAGTAACCGCCCGGGACAGCTGAACACTGAAGCTTTCTTT.